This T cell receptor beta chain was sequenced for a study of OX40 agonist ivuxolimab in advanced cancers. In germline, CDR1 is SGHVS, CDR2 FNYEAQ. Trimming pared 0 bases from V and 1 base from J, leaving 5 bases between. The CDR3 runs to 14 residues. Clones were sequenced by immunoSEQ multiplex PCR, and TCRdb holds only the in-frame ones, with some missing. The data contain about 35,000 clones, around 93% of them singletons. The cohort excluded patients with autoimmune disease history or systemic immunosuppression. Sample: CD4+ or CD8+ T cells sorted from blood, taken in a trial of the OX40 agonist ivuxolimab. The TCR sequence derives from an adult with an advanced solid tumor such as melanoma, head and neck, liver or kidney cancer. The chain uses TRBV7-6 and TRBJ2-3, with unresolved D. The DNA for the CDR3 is TGTGCCAGCAGCTTAGCTGGGGGCACAGATACGCAGTATTTT. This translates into CASSLAGGTDTQYF.